The subject of this entry is one TCR beta chain. Recruitment covered about 25 US areas and drew participants whose ages spanned roughly 18 to 95 years. Cohorts were assigned according to the clinical history that participants reported. The record originates from a study of blood T cell repertoires in COVID-19. Study as a whole: Sites in the United States, Italy and Spain provided acute and convalescent COVID-19 samples.

This table comes from immunoSEQ multiplex PCR, and its TCRdb copy is limited to in-frame clones, with some not included. The sample shows about 160,000 clones, approximately 77% of them seen only once. V was pared by 4 bases and J by 2 bases, with 6 bases between. The length of the CDR3 is 12 residues. Germline CDR1 reads ENHRY; CDR2 reads SYGVKD. Sequenced: PBMCs or T cells enriched from blood (not recorded which). The chain joins TRBV10-3 to TRBJ2-7; D gene unclear. The TCR sequence derives from a man between 60 and 75 years old who had recovered from COVID-19. The CDR3, as DNA: TGTGCCATCAGTGGAGAGCCCTACGAGCAGTACTTC. Translating gives CAISGEPYEQYF.